Below, one TCR beta chain is given with its context. Its antigen target is currently unknown. Per-base qualities were not stored, and no clone one base away is much larger. CDR1 and CDR2 (SGHVS, FQNEAQ) derive from the germline V gene. Its CDR3 holds 14 amino acids, cysteine through phenylalanine. Only the CDR3 DNA stays, 42 bases, in frame from base 1. Clipping removes 5 bases from V and 3 bases from J, with 4 as the unmatched junction base count. The data stem from a study of cytomegalovirus exposure and HLA in healthy donors listed by TCRdb under 2017. Some background on the complete study: According to a later analysis, the approximately 120 validation repertoires were produced on the same platform as the approximately 610 repertoires of the first cohort. The study aimed to test whether cataloging public T cell receptors could reveal signatures of past pathogen exposure. A separate validation cohort of over a hundred different subjects was used in addition to the 666-subject first cohort. To predict cytomegalovirus infection status, the study combined high-throughput TCR immunosequencing, statistical association of individual TCRs with disease status, and machine learning.

The library was prepared using the immunoSEQ multiplex PCR assay. The study's own analysis went as follows. To diagnose cytomegalovirus status from the catalog of TCR beta chain sequences, a statistical classification framework was built. TCRdb mirrors the immuneACCESS table, restricted to in-frame sequences. Some clones are absent from its copies; in checked studies, under half trace to an unresolved V gene, and the reason for the others is unknown. For V, J and clone size, that table is used; D and trimming come from the DNA. The sample table shows some 59,000 clones, and 75% to 90% are seen once. The top ten constitute 15% of the sample. The donors belonged to the validation cohort of roughly 120 subjects, which was separate from the 666-subject first cohort. The paper's findings and limits, for the study overall: The classifier was reported to diagnose cytomegalovirus status with high specificity and sensitivity in both the original and validation cohorts. A later analysis lacked HLA typing for the validation cohort, so it scored co-occurrence in that cohort across all 110 or so repertoires. The authors suggested that the approach could potentially be generalized to other disease states and immunological phenotypes. In a later analysis, TCRs clustered in the first cohort were found to also tend to co-occur in the 110 or so validation repertoires, with 85% to 95% of cluster scores above 0. Most TCR sequences were seen in very few donors, while some public TCRs were found in many individuals. In vitro tests confirmed that a few of the cytomegalovirus-associated TCR beta chains recognize cytomegalovirus antigens. The study gave a list of 150 to 200 TCR beta chains associated with cytomegalovirus.

The TCR sequence derives from a woman aged 18-30 years in good health and CMV-seronegative. The specimen was PBMCs. This chain is built from TRBV7-8 and TRBJ1-1; 9 central nucleotides agree with TRBD1. The CDR3 in this case is CASSPRDRDTEAFF. The DNA sequence follows: TGTGCCAGCAGCCCGCGGGACAGGGACACTGAAGCTTTCTTT.